Below are 2 T cell receptor beta chains sequenced from a single sample in a study of OX40 agonist ivuxolimab in advanced cancers. Assay: immunoSEQ multiplex PCR; the TCRdb copy retains only in-frame clones and omits some. The sample has approximately 46,000 clones, approximately 77% seen once; the top ten hold 2.6%. Here the sequenced sample was CD4+ or CD8+ T cells sorted from blood, taken in a trial of the OX40 agonist ivuxolimab. The receptors were sampled from an adult with an advanced solid tumor such as melanoma, head and neck, liver or kidney cancer.

This chain links TRBV11-1 with TRBJ1-1, with TRBD1 matching over 7 bases. V was pared by 6 bases and J by 10 bases, with 20 bases of the junction left unmatched. This CDR3 has 16 amino acids. The germline V gene has CDR1 SGHAT and CDR2 FQDESV (reference sequence). The CDR3 is CASRTLRGRLHRGAFF. Here the CDR3 DNA reads TGTGCCAGCAGGACCCTCAGGGGGAGGCTCCATCGGGGAGCTTTCTTT. The full variable domain, completed using reference TRBV11-1 and TRBJ1-1, is EAEVAQSPRYKITEKSQAVAFWCDPISGHATLYWYRQILGQGPELLVQFQDESVVDDSQLPKDRFSAERLKGVDSTLKIQPAELGDSAMYLCASRTLRGRLHRGAFFGQGTRLTVV.

The chain has TRBV6-1 and TRBJ1-5, with TRBD1 as a possible D gene (5 bases). The CDR3 extends over 15 amino acids. V dropped 4 bases and J dropped 6 bases, with 16 bases sitting between them. CDR1 is MNHNS, CDR2 SASEGT, per germline. The CDR3: CASSGFGQGGQPQHF. The DNA of the CDR3 is TGTGCCAGCAGTGGCTTCGGGCAGGGTGGTCAGCCCCAGCATTTT.